The next 9 T cell receptor beta chains were all read from a single sample in a study of stem cell transplantation in POMP-related autoinflammatory disease. Assay: immunoSEQ multiplex PCR; the TCRdb copy retains only in-frame clones and omits some. The sample includes fewer than 30,000 clones, 82% of them seen just once. Here the sequenced sample was CD4+ T cells from PBMCs, taken before stem cell transplantation. These receptors originate from a human donor with POMP-related autoinflammation and immune dysregulation (PRAID).

The chain uses TRBV6-5 and TRBJ2-5, with TRBD2 identical over 9 bases. This CDR3 is 12 amino acids long. Unmatched junction bases numbered 0, after V lost 7 bases and J lost 3 bases. The V gene's germline CDR1 is MNHEY and CDR2 SVGAGI. CDR3 sequence (DNA): TGTGCCAGCAAGCGGGGGGAAGAGACCCAGTACTTC. It codes for CASKRGEETQYF.

The V and J genes are TRBV5-1 and TRBJ1-1; possibly TRBD1 for D (6 bases). The CDR3 is 14 residues long. The V end lost 4 bases, the J end lost 0 bases, and 10 bases lay between the germline ends. Germline CDR1 SGHRS, CDR2 YFSETQ. The DNA of the CDR3 is TGCGCCAGCAGCGGTACAGGGATGAACACTGAAGCTTTCTTT. It translates to CASSGTGMNTEAFF.

The V gene is TRBV7-6, the J gene TRBJ2-5; D call uncertain. The CDR3 has 11 residues. V lost 3 bases and J 4 bases, leaving 3 bases between the germline ends. In germline, CDR1 is SGHVS, CDR2 FNYEAQ. The CDR3 DNA reads TGTGCCAGCAGCTTTGGAGAGACCCAGTACTTC. Protein sequence: CASSFGETQYF.

The J gene is TRBJ1-2, the V gene TRBV28; D might be TRBD1 (6 bases). Between the trimmed V and J ends, which lost 5 bases and 3 bases, there was a span of 19 bases. The CDR3 is made up of 16 amino acids. CDR1 and CDR2 (germline): MDHEN, SYDVKM. CDR3 sequence: CASSLTTDRTYYGYTF. CDR3 coding DNA: TGTGCCAGCAGTCTTACAACGGACAGAACCTACTATGGCTACACCTTC.

The V and J genes are TRBV11-1 and TRBJ2-3; 8 positions match TRBD2. Trimming took 1 base from V and 0 from J; bases not matched to a gene: 3. Germline V gene data show CDR1 as SGHAT and CDR2 as FQDESV (reference sequence). This CDR3 is built from 16 residues. The CDR3 loop is CASSLVSGGSTDTQYF. Here the CDR3 DNA reads TGTGCCAGCAGCTTAGTCAGCGGGGGTAGCACAGATACGCAGTATTTT. The entire variable domain, with the rest obtained from reference TRBV11-1 and TRBJ2-3, is as follows: EAEVAQSPRYKITEKSQAVAFWCDPISGHATLYWYRQILGQGPELLVQFQDESVVDDSQLPKDRFSAERLKGVDSTLKIQPAELGDSAMYLCASSLVSGGSTDTQYFGPGTRLTVL.

V is TRBV6-5 and J is TRBJ2-7; no firm D call. V lost 0 bases and J lost 3, with 12 bases in between. The CDR3 loop spans 15 amino acids. The germline V gene encodes CDR1 MNHEY and CDR2 SVGAGI. The CDR3 nucleotides are TGTGCCAGCAGTTACTCGGCCTATGGGGTCTACGAGCAGTACTTC. Amino acids: CASSYSAYGVYEQYF.

The V call is TRBV5-4, the J call TRBJ2-1, with D possibly being TRBD2 (5 bases). Trimming cost V 0 bases and J 0 bases, with 7 bases left between them. Germline V CDR1 and CDR2: SGHNT, YYREEE (reference sequence). The length of the CDR3 is 15 residues. CDR3 bases: TGTGCCAGCAGCTTGGATGCGGGCTCCTACAATGAGCAGTTCTTC. Translating it yields CASSLDAGSYNEQFF.

About this clone itself: One end of the junction varies from germline; a read error may be responsible. The chain has TRBV5-1 and TRBJ2-3; D ambiguous. The CDR3 is 13 amino acids. The germline gives CDR1 SGHRS, CDR2 YFSETQ. The CDR3 sequence: CANSPDSFSAQYF. The CDR3 DNA reads as TGCGCCAACAGCCCAGACTCTTTTTCGGCGCAGTATTTT.

This clone was seen once. The chain uses TRBV14 and TRBJ2-3; D tentatively reads TRBD1 or TRBD2 (5 bases each). V was shortened by 5 bases and J by 7 bases, with 13 bases between the two germline ends. CDR1 is SGHDN and CDR2 is FVKESK in the germline V gene. The CDR3 sequence is 13 residues long. The CDR3 DNA reads as TGTGCCAGCAGCTGGGACGATTATCATACGCAGTATTTT. Translated, it gives CASSWDDYHTQYF.